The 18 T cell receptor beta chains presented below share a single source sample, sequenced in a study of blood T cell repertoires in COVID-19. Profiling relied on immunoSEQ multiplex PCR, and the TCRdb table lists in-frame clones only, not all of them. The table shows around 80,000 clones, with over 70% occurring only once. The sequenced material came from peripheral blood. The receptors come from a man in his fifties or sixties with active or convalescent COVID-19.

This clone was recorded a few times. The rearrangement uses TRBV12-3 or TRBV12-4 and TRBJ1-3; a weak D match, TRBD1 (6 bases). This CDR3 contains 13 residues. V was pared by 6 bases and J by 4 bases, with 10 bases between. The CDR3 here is CASSAGEGNTIYF. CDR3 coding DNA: TGTGCCAGCAGCGCAGGGGAGGGAAACACCATATATTTT.

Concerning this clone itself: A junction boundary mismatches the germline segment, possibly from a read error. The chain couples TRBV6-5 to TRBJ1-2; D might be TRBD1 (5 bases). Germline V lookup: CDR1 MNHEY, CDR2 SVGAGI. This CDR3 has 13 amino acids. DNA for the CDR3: TGTGCCAGCAGTTACTCGGACAACTCTGGCTACACCTTC. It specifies CASSYSDNSGYTF.

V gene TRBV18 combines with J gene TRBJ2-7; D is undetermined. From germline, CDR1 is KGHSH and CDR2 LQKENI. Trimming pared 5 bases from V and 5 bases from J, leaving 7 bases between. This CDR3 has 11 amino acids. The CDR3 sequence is CASSVGNEQYF. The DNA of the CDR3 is TGTGCCAGCTCAGTGGGCAACGAGCAGTACTTC.

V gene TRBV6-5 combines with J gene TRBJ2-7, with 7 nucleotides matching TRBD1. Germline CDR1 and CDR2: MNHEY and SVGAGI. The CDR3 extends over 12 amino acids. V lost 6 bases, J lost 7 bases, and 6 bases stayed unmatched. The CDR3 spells CASSDRVGEQYF. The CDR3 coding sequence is TGTGCCAGCAGCGACAGGGTGGGAGAGCAGTACTTC.

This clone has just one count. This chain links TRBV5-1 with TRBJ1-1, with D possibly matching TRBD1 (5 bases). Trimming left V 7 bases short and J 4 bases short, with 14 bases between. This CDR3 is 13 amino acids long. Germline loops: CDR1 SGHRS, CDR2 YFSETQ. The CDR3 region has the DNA TGCGCCAGCGCCGGGGGGAGCATCACTGAAGCTTTCTTT. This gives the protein CASAGGSITEAFF.

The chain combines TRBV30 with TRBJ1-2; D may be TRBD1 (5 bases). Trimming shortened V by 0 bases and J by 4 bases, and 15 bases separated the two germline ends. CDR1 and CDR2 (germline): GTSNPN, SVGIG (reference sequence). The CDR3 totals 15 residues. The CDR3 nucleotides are TGTGCCTGGAGTGTAACCCCCGCCAGGGCCTATGGCTACACCTTC. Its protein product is CAWSVTPARAYGYTF.

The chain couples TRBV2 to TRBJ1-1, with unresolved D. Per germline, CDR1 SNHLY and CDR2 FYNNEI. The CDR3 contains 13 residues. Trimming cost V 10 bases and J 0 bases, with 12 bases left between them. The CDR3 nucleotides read TGTGCCACCCAAGAGGGATTGAACACTGAAGCTTTCTTT. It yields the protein CATQEGLNTEAFF.

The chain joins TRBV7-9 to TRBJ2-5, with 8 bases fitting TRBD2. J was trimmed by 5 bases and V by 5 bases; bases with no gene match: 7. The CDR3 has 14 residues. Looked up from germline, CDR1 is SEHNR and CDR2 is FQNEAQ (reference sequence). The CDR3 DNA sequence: TGTGCCAGCAGCACCTCGGGGGGGCCGGAGACCCAGTACTTC. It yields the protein CASSTSGGPETQYF.

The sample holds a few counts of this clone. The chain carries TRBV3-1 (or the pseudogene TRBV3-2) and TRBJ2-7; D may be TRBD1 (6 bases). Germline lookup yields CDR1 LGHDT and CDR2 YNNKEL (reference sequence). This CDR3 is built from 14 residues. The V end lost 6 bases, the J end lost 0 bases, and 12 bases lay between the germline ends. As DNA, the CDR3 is TGTGCCAGCAGTCAGGGGCTGAGCTCCTACGAGCAGTACTTC. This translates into CASSQGLSSYEQYF.

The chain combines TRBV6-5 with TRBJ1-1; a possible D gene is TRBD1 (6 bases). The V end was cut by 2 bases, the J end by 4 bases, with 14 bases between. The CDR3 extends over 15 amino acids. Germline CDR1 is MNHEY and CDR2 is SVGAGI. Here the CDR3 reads CASSYGGIGVTEAFF. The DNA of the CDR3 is TGTGCCAGCAGTTACGGGGGCATCGGGGTCACTGAAGCTTTCTTT.

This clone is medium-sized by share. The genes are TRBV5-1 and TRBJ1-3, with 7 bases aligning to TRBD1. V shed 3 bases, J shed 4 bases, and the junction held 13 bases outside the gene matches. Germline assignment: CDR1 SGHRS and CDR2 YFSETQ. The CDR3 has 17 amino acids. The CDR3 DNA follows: TGCGCCAGCAGCTCAGGGGGAAGAGTGGATTCGGGAAACACCATATATTTT. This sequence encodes CASSSGGRVDSGNTIYF.

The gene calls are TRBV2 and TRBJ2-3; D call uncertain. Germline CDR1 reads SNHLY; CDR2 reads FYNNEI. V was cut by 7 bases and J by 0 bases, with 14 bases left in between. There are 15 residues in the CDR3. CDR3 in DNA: TGTGCCAGCACAACCCGGGTGGCGAGCACAGATACGCAGTATTTT. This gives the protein CASTTRVASTDTQYF.

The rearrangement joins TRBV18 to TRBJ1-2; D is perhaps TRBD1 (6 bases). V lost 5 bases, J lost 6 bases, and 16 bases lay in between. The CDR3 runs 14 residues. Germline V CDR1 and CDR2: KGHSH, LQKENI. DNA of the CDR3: TGTGCCAGCTCATCTCAAGGGGGACGGGATGGCTACACCTTC. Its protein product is CASSSQGGRDGYTF.

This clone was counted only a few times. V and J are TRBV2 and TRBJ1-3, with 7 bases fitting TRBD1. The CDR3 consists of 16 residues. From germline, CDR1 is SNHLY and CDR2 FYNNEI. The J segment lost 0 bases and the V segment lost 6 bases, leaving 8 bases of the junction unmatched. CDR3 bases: TGTGCCAGCAGCCGTGGACAGGTTCGCTCTGGAAACACCATATATTTT. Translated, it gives CASSRGQVRSGNTIYF.

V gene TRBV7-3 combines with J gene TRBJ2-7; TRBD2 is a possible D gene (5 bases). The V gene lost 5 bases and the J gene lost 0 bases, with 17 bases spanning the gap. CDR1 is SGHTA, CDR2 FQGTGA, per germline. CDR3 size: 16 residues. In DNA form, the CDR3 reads TGTGCCAGCAGCCCTAACGCGGGCTCCAGCTCCTACGAGCAGTACTTC. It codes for CASSPNAGSSSYEQYF.

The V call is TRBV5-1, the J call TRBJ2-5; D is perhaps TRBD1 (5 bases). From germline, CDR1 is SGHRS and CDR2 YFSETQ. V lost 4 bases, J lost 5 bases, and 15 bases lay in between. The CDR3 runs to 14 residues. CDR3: CASSPMGPVETQYF. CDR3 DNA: TGCGCCAGCAGCCCTATGGGGCCAGTGGAGACCCAGTACTTC. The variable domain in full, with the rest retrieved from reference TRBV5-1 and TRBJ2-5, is KAGVTQTPRYLIKTRGQQVTLSCSPISGHRSVSWYQQTPGQGLQFLFEYFSETQRNKGNFPGRFSGRQFSNSRSEMNVSTLELGDSALYLCASSPMGPVETQYFGPGTRLLVL.

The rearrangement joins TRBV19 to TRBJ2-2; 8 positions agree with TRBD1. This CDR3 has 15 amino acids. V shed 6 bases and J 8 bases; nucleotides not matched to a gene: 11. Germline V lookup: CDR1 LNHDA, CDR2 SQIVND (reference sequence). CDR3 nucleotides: TGTGCCAGTAGATCCCAGGGGGCGATTTCGGGGGAGCTGTTTTTT. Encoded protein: CASRSQGAISGELFF. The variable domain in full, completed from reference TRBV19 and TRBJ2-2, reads DGGITQSPKYLFRKEGQNVTLSCEQNLNHDAMYWYRQDPGQGLRLIYYSQIVNDFQKGDIAEGYSVSREKKESFPLTVTSAQKNPTAFYLCASRSQGAISGELFFGEGSRLTVL.

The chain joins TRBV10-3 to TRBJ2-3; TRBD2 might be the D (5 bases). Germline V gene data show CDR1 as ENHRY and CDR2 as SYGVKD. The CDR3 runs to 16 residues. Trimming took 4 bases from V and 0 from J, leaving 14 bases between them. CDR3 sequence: CAISGEVAPSTDTQYF. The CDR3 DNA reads TGTGCCATCAGTGGCGAGGTAGCGCCCAGCACAGATACGCAGTATTTT.